The 17 T cell receptor beta chains in this list originate from one sample, sequenced in a study of T cells after yellow fever vaccination. TCRdb recomputed calls from the 5' RACE reads with MiXCR, one row per CDR3 protein. The sample includes approximately 260,000 distinct CDR3 sequences, 10% to 15% of them seen just once. The sample was CD4+ T cells sorted from PBMCs, taken 45 days after the yellow fever booster vaccination. Receptors originate from a man aged 30 to 39 who received the YFV17D yellow fever vaccine.

This clonotype was picked up a small number of times. The chain links TRBV20-1 to TRBJ2-2, with TRBD2 matching over 8 bases. Germline values: CDR1 DFQATT, CDR2 SNEGSKA (reference sequence). This CDR3 has 15 residues. Unmatched junction bases numbered 3, after V lost 2 bases and J lost 1 base. Here the CDR3 DNA reads TGCAGTGCTAGACCCGGGACTAGGAACACCGGGGAGCTGTTTTTT. Protein sequence: CSARPGTRNTGELFF.

This chain links TRBV20-1 with TRBJ2-7, with D possibly matching TRBD2 (6 bases). The V gene lost 6 bases and the J gene lost 0 bases, with 12 bases spanning the gap. Germline V gene data show CDR1 as DFQATT and CDR2 as SNEGSKA (reference sequence). CDR3 length: 13 amino acids. The CDR3 sequence: CSAFWTNSYEQYF. The CDR3 DNA is TGCAGTGCCTTTTGGACTAACTCCTACGAGCAGTACTTC.

This clonotype turned up a few times. The J gene is TRBJ2-3, the V gene TRBV20-1, with 7 nucleotides matching TRBD2. The ends lost 0 bases at V and 3 bases at J; junction bases unmatched: 6. The germline V gene encodes CDR1 DFQATT and CDR2 SNEGSKA (reference sequence). The CDR3 totals 15 residues. The CDR3 DNA follows: TGCAGTGCTAGAGATTCGGGGGGTTCAACAGATACGCAGTATTTT. Its translation is CSARDSGGSTDTQYF.

There are a few counts of this clonotype. The chain links TRBV12-3 or TRBV12-4 to TRBJ2-7; D may correspond to TRBD1 or TRBD2 (5 bases each). The length of the CDR3 is 15 residues. Trimming removed 5 bases from V and 7 bases from J, with 21 bases in between. The CDR3 DNA follows: TGTGCCAGCAGTCAGTACCTGGGACGGCGGAGGGAGCAGTACTTC. It translates to CASSQYLGRRREQYF.

This clonotype turned up a few times. CDR3 residues: CASSPRHATGTQYF. The DNA for the CDR3 is TGTGCCAGCAGCCCCCGACACGCGACGGGGACCCAGTACTTC. The chain combines TRBV6-1 with TRBJ2-5, with unresolved D. The CDR3 runs to 14 residues. Germline values: CDR1 MNHNS, CDR2 SASEGT. The ends were cut back, 6 bases at V and 7 bases at J, with 18 bases in the middle.

This clonotype was counted at least ten times. The rearrangement links TRBV7-2 to TRBJ2-7; D remains unclear. Trimming removed 0 bases at V and 5 bases at J, with 11 bases between. CDR1 and CDR2 from the germline V gene are SGHTA and FQGNSA. The CDR3 runs 14 residues. In DNA, the CDR3 is TGTGCCAGCAGCTTAGCGATTACAAGTCACGAGCAGTACTTC. It is translated as CASSLAITSHEQYF.

V usage is TRBV29-1 and J usage is TRBJ2-1; no reliable D call. V lost 4 bases, J lost 8 bases, and 9 bases lay in between. The CDR3 spans 11 residues. Germline lookup yields CDR1 SQVTM and CDR2 ANQGSEA. For the CDR3, the DNA is TGCAGCGTTGTTATTATCGATGAGCAGTTCTTC. Translation gives CSVVIIDEQFF.

The V call is TRBV6-1, the J call TRBJ2-7; 8 bases map to TRBD2. Per the germline V gene, CDR1 is MNHNS and CDR2 is SASEGT. CDR3 size: 15 residues. V dropped 3 bases and J dropped 4; count of bases not matched to a gene: 8. CDR3 coding DNA: TGTGCCAGCAGTGACGGGACTAGAAGTTTTTACGAGCAGTACTTC. Translating it yields CASSDGTRSFYEQYF.

V usage is TRBV12-3 or TRBV12-4 and J usage is TRBJ2-1; no clear D. The CDR3 totals 12 residues. V was pared by 3 bases and J by 8 bases, with 8 bases between. The CDR3 here is CASSLVGYEQFF. The CDR3 DNA reads TGTGCCAGCAGTTTGGTGGGCTATGAGCAGTTCTTC.

The CDR3 here is CASSFVSGGASGQYF. In DNA, the CDR3 is TGTGCCAGCAGCTTTGTTTCGGGCGGCGCCTCAGGGCAGTACTTC. The chain employs TRBV7-8 and TRBJ2-7; D remains unclear. Germline-derived CDR1 and CDR2 are SGHVS and FQNEAQ. CDR3 length equals 15 residues. V lost 3 bases and J lost 9, with 21 bases in between. Full variable domain (rest looked up from reference TRBV7-8 and TRBJ2-7): GAGVSQSPRYKVAKRGQDVALRCDPISGHVSLFWYQQALGQGPEFLTYFQNEAQLDKSGLPSDRFFAERPEGSVSTLKIQRTQQEDSAVYLCASSFVSGGASGQYFGPGTRLTVT.

The rearrangement uses TRBV12-3 or TRBV12-4 and TRBJ2-7, with 7 bases fitting TRBD1. The length of the CDR3 is 14 residues. V trimming: 6 bases; J trimming: 3 bases; junction bases outside the gene matches: 8. The CDR3 nucleotides are TGTGCCAGCAGCAAGGGGGACAGACGCTACGAGCAGTACTTC. As protein: CASSKGDRRYEQYF.

The chain links TRBV19 to TRBJ2-5; 9 bases line up with TRBD2. V lost 4 bases to trimming and J lost 5 bases; unmatched junction nucleotides: 8. CDR3 size: 15 residues. Germline CDR1 reads LNHDA; CDR2 reads SQIVND (reference sequence). The CDR3 DNA sequence: TGTGCCAGTAGTAGCGCGGGACTAGCAATTGAGACCCAGTACTTC. It codes for CASSSAGLAIETQYF. The full variable domain, with the rest looked up from reference TRBV19 and TRBJ2-5, is DGGITQSPKYLFRKEGQNVTLSCEQNLNHDAMYWYRQDPGQGLRLIYYSQIVNDFQKGDIAEGYSVSREKKESFPLTVTSAQKNPTAFYLCASSSAGLAIETQYFGPGTRLLVL.

This chain uses TRBV18 with TRBJ2-3; TRBD2 matches 10 bases. Germline CDR1 KGHSH, CDR2 LQKENI. CDR3 length: 16 residues. Unmatched junction bases numbered 5, after V lost 2 bases and J lost 3 bases. CDR3: CASSPSLAGVTDTQYF. CDR3 sequence (DNA): TGTGCCAGCTCACCATCGCTAGCGGGAGTTACAGATACGCAGTATTTT. The whole variable domain, remainder taken from reference TRBV18 and TRBJ2-3, is NAGVMQNPRHLVRRRGQEARLRCSPMKGHSHVYWYRQLPEEGLKFMVYLQKENIIDESGMPKERFSAEFPKEGPSILRIQQVVRGDSAAYFCASSPSLAGVTDTQYFGPGTRLTVL.

V gene TRBV6-1 combines with J gene TRBJ2-1; possible D gene TRBD2, 6 bases. CDR1 is MNHNS and CDR2 is SASEGT in the germline V gene. The CDR3 sequence is 15 residues long. Trimming stripped 6 bases from V and 2 bases from J, with 14 bases between. CDR3 sequence reads: CASRGDGRTYNEQFF. DNA of the CDR3: TGTGCCAGCAGGGGTGACGGGAGAACCTACAATGAGCAGTTCTTC.

The gene calls are TRBV20-1 and TRBJ1-5; unclear D gene. Germline V CDR1 and CDR2: DFQATT, SNEGSKA (reference sequence). Trimming took off 3 bases at V and 6 bases at J, with 9 bases between the two ends. The CDR3 is 12 residues long. The CDR3 sequence is CSASVGSQPQHF. Here the CDR3 DNA reads TGCAGTGCTAGTGTGGGAAGTCAGCCCCAGCATTTT.

This clonotype was detected only a few times. The chain carries TRBV20-1 and TRBJ1-1; D is unclear. The length of the CDR3 is 12 residues. Germline-derived CDR1 and CDR2 are DFQATT and SNEGSKA (reference sequence). As DNA, the CDR3 is TGCAGACCCGCAGGAAGCAACACTGAAGCTTTCTTT. As protein: CRPAGSNTEAFF.

The chain uses TRBV11-2 and TRBJ2-7, with 7 bases identical to TRBD2. The CDR3 runs to 14 residues. In germline, CDR1 is SGHAT, CDR2 FQNNGV. With 6 bases clipped from V and 5 bases from J, the junction kept 10 bases outside the gene matches. CDR3 sequence reads: CASRWGGSGNEQYF. Written as DNA, the CDR3 is TGTGCCAGCAGATGGGGCGGGAGTGGAAACGAGCAGTACTTC.